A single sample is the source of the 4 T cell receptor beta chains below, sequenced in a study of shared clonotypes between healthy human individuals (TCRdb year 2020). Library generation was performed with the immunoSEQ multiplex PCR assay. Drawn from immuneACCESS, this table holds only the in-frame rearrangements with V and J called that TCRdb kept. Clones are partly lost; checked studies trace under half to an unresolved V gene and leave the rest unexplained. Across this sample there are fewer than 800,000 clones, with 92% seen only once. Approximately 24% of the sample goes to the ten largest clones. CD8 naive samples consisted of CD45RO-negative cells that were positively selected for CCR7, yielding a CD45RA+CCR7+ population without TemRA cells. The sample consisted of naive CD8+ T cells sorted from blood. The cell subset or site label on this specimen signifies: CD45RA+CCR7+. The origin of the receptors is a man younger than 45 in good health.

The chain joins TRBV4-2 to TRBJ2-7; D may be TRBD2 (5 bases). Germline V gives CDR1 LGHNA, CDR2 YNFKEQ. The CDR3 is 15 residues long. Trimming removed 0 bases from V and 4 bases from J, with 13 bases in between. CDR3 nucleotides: TGTGCCAGCAGCCAAGATCGGGGTACAGTATACGAGCAGTACTTC. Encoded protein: CASSQDRGTVYEQYF.

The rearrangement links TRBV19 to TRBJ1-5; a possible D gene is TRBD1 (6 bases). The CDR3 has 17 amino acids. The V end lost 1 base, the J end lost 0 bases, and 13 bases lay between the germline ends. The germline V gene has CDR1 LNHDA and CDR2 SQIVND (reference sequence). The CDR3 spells CASSIVGGRDSNQPQHF. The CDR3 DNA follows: TGTGCCAGTAGTATAGTAGGGGGGCGGGATAGCAATCAGCCCCAGCATTTT.

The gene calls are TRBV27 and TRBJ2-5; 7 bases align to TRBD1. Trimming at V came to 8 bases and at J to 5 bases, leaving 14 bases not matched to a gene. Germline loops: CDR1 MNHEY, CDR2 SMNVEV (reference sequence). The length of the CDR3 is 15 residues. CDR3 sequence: CASSPRDRVPETQYF. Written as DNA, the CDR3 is TGTGCCAGCTCGCCCCGGGACAGAGTCCCGGAGACCCAGTACTTC.

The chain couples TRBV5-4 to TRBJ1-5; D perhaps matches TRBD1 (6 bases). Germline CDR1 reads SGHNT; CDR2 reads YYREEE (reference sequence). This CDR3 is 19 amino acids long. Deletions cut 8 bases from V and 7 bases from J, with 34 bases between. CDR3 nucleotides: TGTGCCAGAGCATGGGGGGGCCAAAAGGGAAGATCCCTCAAACAGCCCCAGCATTTT. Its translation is CARAWGGQKGRSLKQPQHF.